This is a list of T cell receptor beta chains from one sample in a study of regulatory T cells in long-lasting Graves disease. One entry per CDR3 protein, called by TCRdb with MiXCR from the multiplex PCR reads. Among roughly 380,000 distinct CDR3 sequences listed, 16% were seen once. The data were also submitted as part of a second study, on T cells in Graves' hyperthyroidism and ophthalmopathy.

The source was peripheral blood mononuclear cells (PBMCs), collected at new diagnosis, from a patient treated with antithyroid drugs. The receptors were gathered from a man aged 35-49 years with Graves disease. CDR3s include the opening cysteine and the closing phenylalanine or tryptophan. D genes are given only for firm matches. Only some rows state a clone size, as once, few, many or a class for expanded clones.

CDR3nt: TGTGCCAGCTCACCATTATACGACGGCTACGAGCAGTACTTC
CDR3aa: CASSPLYDGYEQYF
d_gene: NA
v_gene: TRBV18
abundance: many
j_gene: TRBJ2-7

CDR3nt: TGCAGTGCTAGAGGGGTTTACACTGAAGCTTTCTTT
CDR3aa: CSARGVYTEAFF
d_gene: NA
v_gene: TRBV20-1
abundance: NA
j_gene: TRBJ1-1

CDR3nt: TGCGCCAGCAGCTTGGGGGGTTCTTTGGTCACCGGGGAGCTGTTTTTT
CDR3aa: CASSLGGSLVTGELFF
d_gene: NA
v_gene: TRBV5-1
abundance: NA
j_gene: TRBJ2-2

CDR3nt: TGTGCCAGTGGAGCGGGGGGATCCGAAGAGACCCAGTACTTC
CDR3aa: CASGAGGSEETQYF
d_gene: TRBD2
v_gene: TRBV5-4
abundance: few
j_gene: TRBJ2-5

CDR3nt: TGCGCCAGCAGCCAAGATCGCCTGTTAAAAGAGACCCAGTACTTC
CDR3aa: CASSQDRLLKETQYF
d_gene: NA
v_gene: TRBV4-3
abundance: few
j_gene: TRBJ2-5

CDR3nt: TGCAGTGCTAGTCCCCCTCTGCAGCCCCAGCATTTT
CDR3aa: CSASPPLQPQHF
d_gene: NA
v_gene: TRBV20-1
abundance: many
j_gene: TRBJ1-5

CDR3nt: TGTGCCAGCAGCTTAGGGCAGGGGTCCCACCAAGAGACCCAGTACTTC
CDR3aa: CASSLGQGSHQETQYF
d_gene: NA
v_gene: TRBV11-2
abundance: many
j_gene: TRBJ2-5

CDR3nt: TGCAGCGTTGAGACGGGGACGTGGTACTTCTATGGCTACACCTTC
CDR3aa: CSVETGTWYFYGYTF
d_gene: NA
v_gene: TRBV29-1
abundance: few
j_gene: TRBJ1-2

CDR3nt: TGTGCCAGCAGGTTCCCCAATCAGCCCCAGCATTTT
CDR3aa: CASRFPNQPQHF
d_gene: NA
v_gene: TRBV28
abundance: NA
j_gene: TRBJ1-5

CDR3nt: TGTGCCAGCACCTGGACAGGGGGCATAAACGAGCAGTACTTC
CDR3aa: CASTWTGGINEQYF
d_gene: TRBD1
v_gene: TRBV6-1
abundance: NA
j_gene: TRBJ2-7

CDR3nt: TGTGCCAGCAGTCAGGCGCCAGCCGAGTCCTACGAGCAGTACTTC
CDR3aa: CASSQAPAESYEQYF
d_gene: NA
v_gene: TRBV5-6
abundance: many
j_gene: TRBJ2-7

CDR3nt: TGTGCCATCAGTGAGTTTAAAAACGAGCAGTACTTC
CDR3aa: CAISEFKNEQYF
d_gene: NA
v_gene: TRBV10-3
abundance: many
j_gene: TRBJ2-7

CDR3nt: TGTGCCAGCAGTTCCCTTTTCCCCGGCTACACCTTC
CDR3aa: CASSSLFPGYTF
d_gene: NA
v_gene: TRBV28
abundance: NA
j_gene: TRBJ1-2

CDR3nt: TGCAGTGCTTGGGCGGGACTCTCCTACAATGAGCAGTTCTTC
CDR3aa: CSAWAGLSYNEQFF
d_gene: NA
v_gene: TRBV20-1
abundance: many
j_gene: TRBJ2-1